This section outlines one T cell receptor beta chain sequence together with its context. The antigen remains unidentified. The CDR3 runs 14 residues. Germline CDR1 and CDR2: LNHDA and SQIVND (reference sequence). V was trimmed by 7 bases and J by 2 bases, leaving 14 bases between them. The protocol was immunoSEQ multiplex PCR, while the TCRdb copy is restricted to in-frame clones and leaves out a portion. This table has 150,000 to 200,000 clones, roughly 84% appearing once. The data derive from a study of cytomegalovirus exposure and HLA in healthy donors. General observations from the study: A later analysis found first-cohort TCR clusters tended to co-occur in the 110 or so validation repertoires. TCR beta chains numbering some 160 were designated cytomegalovirus-associated. A few chains tied to CMV proved CMV antigen-specific in vitro.

Among the roughly 120 subjects of the validation cohort, separate from the approximately 700-subject first cohort, were the donors. This receptor was obtained from a man younger than 45 in good health and CMV-seropositive. Sequences were obtained from PBMCs. V is TRBV19 and J is TRBJ2-5; D might be TRBD1 (6 bases). CDR3 nucleotide sequence: TGTGCCAGTAAGAGGTCGACAGGACAAGAGACCCAGTACTTC. Translation: CASKRSTGQETQYF.